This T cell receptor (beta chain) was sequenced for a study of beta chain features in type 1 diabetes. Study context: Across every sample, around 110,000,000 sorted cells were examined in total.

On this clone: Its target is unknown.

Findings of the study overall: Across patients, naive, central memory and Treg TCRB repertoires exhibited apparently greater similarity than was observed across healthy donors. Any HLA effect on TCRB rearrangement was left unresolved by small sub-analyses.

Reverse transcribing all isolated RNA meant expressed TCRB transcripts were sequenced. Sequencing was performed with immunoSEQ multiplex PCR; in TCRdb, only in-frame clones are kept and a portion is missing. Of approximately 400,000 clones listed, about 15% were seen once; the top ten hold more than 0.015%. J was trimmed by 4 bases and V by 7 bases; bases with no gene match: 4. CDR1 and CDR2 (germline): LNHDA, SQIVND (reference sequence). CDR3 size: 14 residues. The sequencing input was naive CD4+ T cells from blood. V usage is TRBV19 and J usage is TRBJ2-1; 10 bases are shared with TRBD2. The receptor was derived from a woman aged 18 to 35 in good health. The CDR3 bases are TGTGCCAGTACAGGACTAGCGGTATACAATGAGCAGTTCTTC. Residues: CASTGLAVYNEQFF.